Below are 13 T cell receptor beta chains sequenced from a single sample in a study of vaccination effects on CD4 cells after COVID-19 (dated 2022 in TCRdb). Library preparation employed the immunoSEQ multiplex PCR assay. TCRdb limited this immuneACCESS table to in-frame rearrangements with V and J called. A share of clones is missing; checked studies link under half to unresolved V genes, and the rest is unexplained. Across this sample there are 45,000 to 65,000 clones, with about four fifths seen only once. The top ten clones comprise about 4.5% of the sample. After about 9 days of culture, CD4+ T cells were isolated with the EasySep CD4+ T cell isolation kit. Each participant received two doses of an mRNA SARS-CoV-2 vaccine, either BNT162b2 or mRNA-1273. Antigens of these TCRs are unknown. The specimen was CD4+ T cells from PBMCs cultured without peptide, collected after COVID-19 vaccination. These receptors were taken from a human donor who received a COVID-19 vaccine.

The chain uses TRBV10-3 and TRBJ1-1; D uncertain. The length of the CDR3 is 13 residues. CDR1 is ENHRY, CDR2 SYGVKD, per germline. With 3 bases removed from V and 0 bases from J, the gap between germline ends came to 5 bases. The CDR3 is CAISDSMNTEAFF. CDR3 DNA: TGTGCCATCAGTGACAGCATGAACACTGAAGCTTTCTTT.

The gene calls are TRBV24-1 and TRBJ2-5; 7 bases line up with TRBD1. The CDR3 spans 16 residues. Germline V gene lookup returns CDR1 KGHDR and CDR2 SFDVKD. V shed 3 bases and J 3 bases; nucleotides not matched to a gene: 9. The CDR3 DNA is TGTGCCACCAGTGATCCCACAGGGGACCTAAAAGAGACCCAGTACTTC. Protein: CATSDPTGDLKETQYF.

This clone has only a few counts. Here the CDR3 DNA reads TGTGCCAGTTTAGATGCAACTAATGAAAAACTGTTTTTT. Protein: CASLDATNEKLFF. The chain has TRBV28 and TRBJ1-4; D gene unclear. The germline V gene encodes CDR1 MDHEN and CDR2 SYDVKM. The CDR3 loop spans 13 amino acids. V lost 9 bases to trimming and J lost 0 bases, with 8 bases between them.

J is TRBJ1-3 and V is TRBV2, with no clear D. The CDR3 length is 16 residues. The V and J ends lost 5 bases and 4 bases respectively, with 18 bases between them. CDR1 is SNHLY, CDR2 FYNNEI, per germline. The DNA for the CDR3 is TGTGCCAGCAGTAACGGGCCATCCGGATGGGGAAACACCATATATTTT. Protein: CASSNGPSGWGNTIYF.

J is TRBJ1-2 and V is TRBV28; D gene unclear. The CDR3 runs to 13 residues. Trimming stripped 6 bases from V and 0 bases from J, with 8 bases between. In germline, CDR1 is MDHEN, CDR2 SYDVKM. This CDR3 reads CASSPGSNYGYTF. DNA for the CDR3: TGTGCCAGCAGCCCCGGCTCTAACTATGGCTACACCTTC.

The chain couples TRBV5-5 to TRBJ1-3; tentative D call: TRBD1 (6 bases). The CDR3 has 12 amino acids. Trimming removed 6 bases at V and 7 bases at J, with 11 bases between. Per germline, CDR1 SGHKS and CDR2 YYEKEE (reference sequence). CDR3 region: CASTGTLNTIYF. Written as DNA, the CDR3 is TGTGCCAGCACCGGGACACTGAACACCATATATTTT.

This rearrangement joins TRBV7-9 to TRBJ1-1; 8 positions match TRBD1. The trim removed 6 bases at V and 5 bases at J, leaving 8 bases unmatched. Germline values: CDR1 SEHNR, CDR2 FQNEAQ (reference sequence). The CDR3 length is 14 residues. CDR3 region: CASRAGGAGTEAFF. The CDR3 DNA is TGTGCCAGCAGGGCAGGGGGCGCCGGGACTGAAGCTTTCTTT.

The chain has TRBV19 and TRBJ1-5; D unclear. With 0 bases removed from V and 0 bases from J, the gap between germline ends came to 12 bases. CDR1 is LNHDA and CDR2 is SQIVND in the germline V gene (reference sequence). The CDR3 runs 17 residues. DNA for the CDR3: TGTGCCAGTAGTATAGAAAGGTCGCAGCATAGCAATCAGCCCCAGCATTTT. Amino acids: CASSIERSQHSNQPQHF.

In this sample, this clone turned up a few times. This chain links TRBV12-3 or TRBV12-4 with TRBJ1-1; D remains ambiguous. V was shortened by 1 base and J by 8 bases, with 8 bases between the two germline ends. The CDR3 length is 12 residues. CDR3 sequence reads: CASSLVRAEAFF. In nucleotides, the CDR3 is TGTGCCAGCAGTTTAGTAAGGGCAGAAGCTTTCTTT.

This clone appeared a few times. The chain employs TRBV21-1 and TRBJ1-3; TRBD1, the D gene given by the table, was not confirmed from the DNA. TRBV21-1 is classified as a pseudogene. This CDR3 spans 17 amino acids. The CDR3 nucleotides read TGTGCCAGCAGCAAAGGGGACAGGACGAGCTCTGGAAACACCATATATTTT. Translating gives CASSKGDRTSSGNTIYF.

In its sample, this clone was seen a few times. The chain recombines TRBV4-2 with TRBJ1-5; no firm D call. The CDR3 consists of 14 residues. Germline V lookup: CDR1 LGHNA, CDR2 YNFKEQ. V was trimmed by 0 bases and J by 6 bases, leaving 9 bases between them. The CDR3 is CASSQDWRGQPQHF. CDR3 sequence (DNA): TGTGCCAGCAGCCAAGATTGGAGAGGTCAGCCCCAGCATTTT.

V gene TRBV11-2 combines with J gene TRBJ2-3, with 15 positions matching TRBD2. Germline V CDR1 and CDR2: SGHAT, FQNNGV. There are 19 residues in the CDR3. J gave up 1 base and V 3 bases, and 8 bases lay outside the gene matches. CDR3 residues: CASSLSSGTSGGRTDTQYF. CDR3 DNA: TGTGCCAGCAGCTTGTCGTCCGGGACTAGCGGGGGGCGCACAGATACGCAGTATTTT.

The chain has TRBV5-1 and TRBJ1-4, with 8 bases fitting TRBD1. With 3 bases clipped from V and 8 bases from J, the junction kept 3 bases outside the gene matches. Germline assignment: CDR1 SGHRS and CDR2 YFSETQ. The CDR3 consists of 13 residues. The CDR3 nucleotides are TGCGCCAGCAGCTCCGGGACAGGCGAAAAACTGTTTTTT. This codes for CASSSGTGEKLFF. The entire variable domain, with the rest obtained from reference TRBV5-1 and TRBJ1-4, is as follows: KAGVTQTPRYLIKTRGQQVTLSCSPISGHRSVSWYQQTPGQGLQFLFEYFSETQRNKGNFPGRFSGRQFSNSRSEMNVSTLELGDSALYLCASSSGTGEKLFFGSGTQLSVL.